What follows is one TCR beta chain and its context. Method: immunoSEQ multiplex PCR; TCRdb's copy keeps in-frame clones and lacks some. Here the sample spans a few hundred thousand clones, approximately 83% being singletons. V dropped 0 bases and J dropped 11 bases, with 16 bases sitting between them. The CDR3 contains 14 residues. The germline gives CDR1 MNHNS, CDR2 SASEGT. The data derive from a study of blood T cell repertoires in COVID-19. Sequenced: peripheral blood. This chain connects TRBV6-1 to TRBJ2-5; D not certain. The sequence was obtained from a man aged 25 to 45 who had recovered from COVID-19. DNA of the CDR3: TGTGCCAGCAGTGAAGCGCAGCTCCTAGTTGGGCAGTACTTC. Translation: CASSEAQLLVGQYF.